Below are 22 T cell receptor beta chains sequenced from a single sample in a study of T cell changes during pregnancy in multiple sclerosis (dated by TCRdb to the late 2010s). The library was generated by the immunoSEQ multiplex PCR assay. This immuneACCESS table, as held by TCRdb, lists in-frame sequences with V and J called but not all clones. Of the missing ones, under half trace to an unresolved V gene in checked studies; the others have no known cause. This sample has around 42,000 clones in its table, and about 90% of those were observed once. The ten largest clones take up roughly 4.9% of the sample. Here the sequenced sample was peripheral blood, taken in the first trimester of pregnancy. The receptors here all came from a female donor in good health, enrolled as a control in a pregnancy study.

The chain employs TRBV9 and TRBJ1-1; a possible D gene is TRBD1 (5 bases). V was shortened by 0 bases and J by 1 base, with 10 bases between the two germline ends. This CDR3 is built from 15 residues. CDR1 SGDLS and CDR2 YYNGEE come from the germline V gene. CDR3 in amino acids: CASSVGGARNTEAFF. CDR3 nucleotide sequence: TGTGCCAGCAGCGTAGGTGGGGCGCGGAACACTGAAGCTTTCTTT.

The J gene is TRBJ1-3, the V gene TRBV14, with D unclear. The length of the CDR3 is 16 residues. Per the germline V gene, CDR1 is SGHDN and CDR2 is FVKESK. The V end was cut by 1 base, the J end by 3 bases, with 13 bases between. The DNA for the CDR3 is TGTGCCAGCAGCCAAGTGGCAGGAGGAATTGGAAACACCATATATTTT. Residues: CASSQVAGGIGNTIYF.

The chain employs TRBV2 and TRBJ2-2; a weak D match, TRBD2 (6 bases). From germline, CDR1 is SNHLY and CDR2 FYNNEI. Trimming cost V 9 bases and J 4 bases, with 15 bases left between them. The CDR3 contains 14 residues. CDR3 in amino acids: CASNIRRGTGELFF. The CDR3 region has the DNA TGTGCCAGTAATATACGGAGGGGCACCGGGGAGCTGTTTTTT.

V is TRBV2 and J is TRBJ1-2; D ambiguous. CDR1 is SNHLY, CDR2 FYNNEI, per germline. Trimming shortened V by 11 bases and J by 3 bases, and 10 bases separated the two germline ends. This CDR3 comprises 11 residues. The CDR3 nucleotides are TGTGCCGGGTCGGGTGACTATGGCTACACCTTC. Protein: CAGSGDYGYTF.

This chain joins TRBV27 and TRBJ1-2; no firm D call. Germline V gives CDR1 MNHEY, CDR2 SMNVEV (reference sequence). There are 13 residues in the CDR3. The V end lost 6 bases, the J end lost 3 bases, and 11 bases lay between the germline ends. This CDR3 reads CASSPPGDYGYTF. The CDR3 nucleotides are TGTGCCAGCAGCCCCCCCGGGGACTATGGCTACACCTTC.

This clone was seen once. The chain couples TRBV6-5 to TRBJ1-1; unclear D gene. The CDR3 has 13 amino acids. The germline V gene encodes CDR1 MNHEY and CDR2 SVGAGI. V was cut by 6 bases and J by 0 bases, with 8 bases left in between. In DNA form, the CDR3 reads TGTGCCAGCAGAACAGTGGTGAACACTGAAGCTTTCTTT. Its translation: CASRTVVNTEAFF.

CDR3 sequence (DNA): TGTGCCAGCAGCCCGAACCTGGGGGGGACCCAGTACTTC. It specifies CASSPNLGGTQYF. The chain recombines TRBV7-3 with TRBJ2-5; a possible D gene is TRBD2 (6 bases). Germline V lookup: CDR1 SGHTA, CDR2 FQGTGA. This CDR3 contains 13 residues. V was shortened by 5 bases and J by 7 bases, with 14 bases between the two germline ends.

This sequence joins TRBV7-9 and TRBJ2-1, with TRBD2 matching 11 bases. The V and J ends lost 7 bases and 5 bases, in that order; junction bases with no gene match: 4. This CDR3 spans 14 amino acids. CDR1 is SEHNR and CDR2 is FQNEAQ in the germline V gene (reference sequence). CDR3 in amino acids: CASTLSGGDNEQFF. The CDR3 DNA reads as TGTGCCAGCACCCTTAGCGGGGGGGACAATGAGCAGTTCTTC. The full variable domain, completed using reference TRBV7-9 and TRBJ2-1, is DTGVSQNPRHKITKRGQNVTFRCDPISEHNRLYWYRQTLGQGPEFLTYFQNEAQLEKSRLLSDRFSAERPKGSFSTLEIQRTEQGDSAMYLCASTLSGGDNEQFFGPGTRLTVL.

The gene calls are TRBV7-6 and TRBJ2-7; 7 bases line up with TRBD1. This CDR3 has 13 amino acids. Germline CDR1 is SGHVS and CDR2 is FNYEAQ. V gave up 6 bases and J gave up 0 bases; unmatched junction bases: 2. CDR3 DNA: TGTGCCAGCAGAAGGGACAGCTCCTACGAGCAGTACTTC. Translated, it gives CASRRDSSYEQYF.

V and J are TRBV27 and TRBJ1-1; 9 bases align to TRBD1. This CDR3 spans 14 amino acids. Germline-derived CDR1 and CDR2 are MNHEY and SMNVEV (reference sequence). After removal of 0 bases from V and 5 bases from J, the junction contained 1 base not matched to a gene. CDR3 bases: TGTGCCAGCAGTTTATCGGACAGGGGAACTGAAGCTTTCTTT. Protein product: CASSLSDRGTEAFF.

The genes are TRBV29-1 and TRBJ2-5; TRBD2 might be the D (5 bases). Germline loops: CDR1 SQVTM, CDR2 ANQGSEA. V shed 6 bases and J shed 7 bases, with 12 bases lying between them. CDR3 length: 11 residues. The CDR3 nucleotides are TGCAGCGTGTTAGATCGGGGGACCCAGTACTTC. As protein: CSVLDRGTQYF.

V is TRBV10-3 and J is TRBJ2-1; perhaps TRBD2 as D (6 bases). This CDR3 region has 15 residues. Germline V lookup: CDR1 ENHRY, CDR2 SYGVKD. With 5 bases removed from V and 0 bases from J, the gap between germline ends came to 11 bases. The CDR3 loop is CAISPDYGSYNEQFF. The CDR3 bases are TGTGCCATCAGTCCGGACTACGGCTCCTACAATGAGCAGTTCTTC.

The chain joins TRBV19 to TRBJ2-1; 7 nucleotides align to TRBD2. V was clipped by 4 bases and J by 10 bases; unmatched bases: 7. In germline, CDR1 is LNHDA, CDR2 SQIVND (reference sequence). CDR3 length equals 13 residues. CDR3 loop: CASSTGGTLEQFF. CDR3 DNA sequence: TGTGCCAGTAGTACCGGGGGGACTCTAGAGCAGTTCTTC.

The chain has TRBV15 and TRBJ1-4; D is perhaps TRBD1 (6 bases). The V end lost 2 bases, the J end lost 8 bases, and 15 bases lay between the germline ends. CDR3 length: 15 amino acids. The germline V gene has CDR1 LNHNV and CDR2 YYDKDF (reference sequence). The CDR3 is CATSRSSGVGEKLFF. The CDR3 DNA reads TGTGCCACCAGCAGATCTTCAGGGGTCGGAGAAAAACTGTTTTTT.

The chain is built from TRBV5-6 and TRBJ2-4; D is unresolved. The CDR3 contains 16 residues. Germline V lookup: CDR1 SGHDT, CDR2 YYEEEE. V lost 4 bases and J 6 bases, leaving 20 bases between the germline ends. CDR3 bases: TGTGCCAGCAGCCCCGGGTCCCCGTTAAGAGGAAACATTCAGTACTTC. This sequence encodes CASSPGSPLRGNIQYF.

V usage is TRBV5-4 and J usage is TRBJ1-6, with 8 bases matching TRBD1. With V trimmed by 2 bases and J by 9 bases, 4 bases remained unmatched. This CDR3 is 14 amino acids long. Germline assignment: CDR1 SGHNT and CDR2 YYREEE (reference sequence). The CDR3 here is CASSFTGGGSPLHF. The CDR3 DNA is TGTGCCAGCAGCTTCACAGGGGGGGGTTCACCCCTCCACTTT. Full variable domain (outside the CDR3, taken from reference TRBV5-4 and TRBJ1-6): ETGVTQSPTHLIKTRGQQVTLRCSSQSGHNTVSWYQQALGQGPQFIFQYYREEENGRGNFPPRFSGLQFPNYSSELNVNALELDDSALYLCASSFTGGGSPLHFGNGTRLTVT.

The CDR3 DNA reads TGTGCCAGCAGTTACCCGGGACAGACGGGATACGAGCAGTACTTC. Its translation: CASSYPGQTGYEQYF. The J gene is TRBJ2-7, the V gene TRBV6-5, with 7 bases matching TRBD1. Trimming removed 2 bases from V and 4 bases from J; junction bases left unmatched: 8. The germline gives CDR1 MNHEY, CDR2 SVGAGI. This CDR3 has 15 residues.

V gene TRBV11-2 combines with J gene TRBJ2-5; D unresolved. The CDR3 contains 14 residues. In germline, CDR1 is SGHAT, CDR2 FQNNGV. Trimming left V 3 bases short and J 4 bases short, with 12 bases between. This CDR3 is CASSLERNGETQYF. The DNA for the CDR3 is TGTGCCAGCAGCTTGGAGAGAAACGGAGAGACCCAGTACTTC. The full variable domain, rest sourced from reference TRBV11-2 and TRBJ2-5, is EAGVAQSPRYKIIEKRQSVAFWCNPISGHATLYWYQQILGQGPKLLIQFQNNGVVDDSQLPKDRFSAERLKGVDSTLKIQPAKLEDSAVYLCASSLERNGETQYFGPGTRLLVL.

This chain connects TRBV14 to TRBJ2-3, with TRBD2 identical over 11 bases. Germline CDR1 is SGHDN and CDR2 is FVKESK. The CDR3 consists of 14 residues. The J segment lost 4 bases and the V segment lost 4 bases, leaving 1 base of the junction unmatched. The CDR3 bases are TGTGCCAGCAGCCTAGCGGGGGGGGCAGATACGCAGTATTTT. This encodes CASSLAGGADTQYF.

The chain has TRBV28 and TRBJ2-2; tentatively, D is TRBD2 (6 bases). Per the germline V gene, CDR1 is MDHEN and CDR2 is SYDVKM. The CDR3 has 15 amino acids. Trimming removed 5 bases at V and 4 bases at J, with 14 bases between. For the CDR3, the DNA is TGTGCCAGCAGTAGTTGGAGGGTGGGCACCGGGGAGCTGTTTTTT. It codes for CASSSWRVGTGELFF.

The chain carries TRBV2 and TRBJ2-7; TRBD1 matches at 7 bases. This CDR3 has 17 residues. The junction had 15 bases not matched to a gene; V was cut back by 4 bases and J by 3 bases. Germline CDR1 reads SNHLY; CDR2 reads FYNNEI. CDR3 residues: CASSGSETGAGYYEQYF. The CDR3, as DNA: TGTGCCAGCAGTGGAAGCGAAACAGGGGCCGGTTACTACGAGCAGTACTTC.

The chain links TRBV13 to TRBJ2-3; 12 bases map to TRBD2. The CDR3 is 16 amino acids. Germline CDR1 PRHDT, CDR2 FYEKMQ (reference sequence). Trimming took 5 bases from V and 4 from J; bases not matched to a gene: 7. CDR3 nucleotide sequence: TGTGCCAGCAGCGGGCGACTAGCGGGGGTCTCAGATACGCAGTATTTT. Its protein product is CASSGRLAGVSDTQYF.